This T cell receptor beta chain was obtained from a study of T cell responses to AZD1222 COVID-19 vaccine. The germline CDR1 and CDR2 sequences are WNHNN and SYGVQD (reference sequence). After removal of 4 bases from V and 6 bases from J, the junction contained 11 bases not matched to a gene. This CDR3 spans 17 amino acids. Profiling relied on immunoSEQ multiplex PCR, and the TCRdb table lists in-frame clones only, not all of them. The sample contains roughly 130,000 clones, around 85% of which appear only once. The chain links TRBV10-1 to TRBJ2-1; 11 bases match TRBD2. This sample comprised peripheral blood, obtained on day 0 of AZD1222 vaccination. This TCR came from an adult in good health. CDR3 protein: CASSAAKLAGAGNEQFF. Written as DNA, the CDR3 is TGCGCCAGCAGTGCTGCAAAACTAGCGGGGGCAGGCAATGAGCAGTTCTTC.